Sequencing of this T cell receptor beta chain was carried out in a study of tumor-infiltrating lymphocytes in oesophageal squamous cell carcinoma. TCRdb processed the PCR reads anew with MiXCR; each CDR3 protein has one entry. Of tens of thousands of distinct CDR3 sequences in the sample, roughly 35% are singletons; the top ten hold about 23%. With V trimmed by 1 base and J by 10 bases, 7 bases remained unmatched. This CDR3 region has 15 residues. The source material was esophageal tumor tissue. This receptor was obtained from a male donor with esophageal squamous cell carcinoma. The gene calls are TRBV12-3 or TRBV12-4 and TRBJ1-4, with 9 bases that match TRBD1. DNA of the CDR3: TGTGCCAGCAGTTTAGTAGGGACAGGGTCAGTAAAACTGTTTTTT. Protein product: CASSLVGTGSVKLFF.